Listed here are 8 T cell receptor beta chains from one sample, sequenced in a study of blood T cell repertoires in COVID-19. Clones were sequenced by immunoSEQ multiplex PCR, and TCRdb holds only the in-frame ones, with some missing. This sample yields 75,000 to 80,000 clones, of which approximately 86% are seen a single time; around 17% belongs to the top ten. What was sequenced was peripheral blood. The receptors stem from a human donor in a cohort sampled during active COVID-19.

The rearrangement uses TRBV5-1 and TRBJ1-2, with TRBD1 as a possible D gene (6 bases). Germline V gene lookup returns CDR1 SGHRS and CDR2 YFSETQ. There are 15 residues in the CDR3. The V end lost 4 bases, the J end lost 2 bases, and 15 bases lay between the germline ends. Here the CDR3 DNA reads TGCGCCAGCAGCCCCGGACAGATTTTAAACTATGGCTACACCTTC. It yields the protein CASSPGQILNYGYTF.

J is TRBJ2-7 and V is TRBV4-1, with 9 bases matching TRBD1. This CDR3 is built from 15 residues. Germline V gives CDR1 MGHRA, CDR2 YSYEKL. J lost 3 bases, V lost 3 bases, and 6 bases had no gene match. The CDR3 bases are TGCGCCAGCAGCCAGCCGGGACAGGGAATCTACGAGCAGTACTTC. Translated, it gives CASSQPGQGIYEQYF.

CDR3 protein: CAWRGTGGRGTEAFF. In DNA form, the CDR3 reads TGTGCCTGGAGAGGGACAGGGGGCAGGGGCACTGAAGCTTTCTTT. The rearrangement uses TRBV30 and TRBJ1-1; 12 nucleotides match TRBD1. Germline V gives CDR1 GTSNPN, CDR2 SVGIG (reference sequence). CDR3 length equals 15 residues. Germline trimming cut 3 bases from V and 4 bases from J; bases unmatched to any gene: 6. The complete variable domain, with remaining parts taken from reference TRBV30 and TRBJ1-1, reads SQTIHQWPATLVQPVGSPLSLECTVEGTSNPNLYWYRQAAGRGLQLLFYSVGIGQISSEVPQNLSASRPQDRQFILSSKKLLLSDSGFYLCAWRGTGGRGTEAFFGQGTRLTVV.

V usage is TRBV27 and J usage is TRBJ1-5; D is unclear. V was trimmed by 2 bases and J by 0 bases, leaving 8 bases between them. Germline V gene sequence: CDR1 MNHEY, CDR2 SMNVEV (reference sequence). This CDR3 has 15 residues. The CDR3 DNA reads as TGTGCCAGCAGTTTAGGAGGTTATAGCAATCAGCCCCAGCATTTT. It codes for CASSLGGYSNQPQHF.

The V gene is TRBV19, the J gene TRBJ1-4; the D gene is possibly TRBD1 (6 bases). The germline V gene has CDR1 LNHDA and CDR2 SQIVND (reference sequence). Trimming pared 4 bases from V and 7 bases from J, leaving 19 bases between. The CDR3 consists of 16 residues. The DNA for the CDR3 is TGTGCCAGTAGTACACCCGAGGGGGGGCGAAGTGAAAAACTGTTTTTT. This gives the protein CASSTPEGGRSEKLFF.

The chain combines TRBV19 with TRBJ2-1, with 7 bases fitting TRBD1. The junction had 13 bases not matched to a gene; V was cut back by 9 bases and J by 5 bases. CDR3 length: 15 residues. CDR1 LNHDA and CDR2 SQIVND come from the germline V gene (reference sequence). The CDR3, as DNA: TGTGCCAGCATCACAACAGGGGCCCCCCACAATGAGCAGTTCTTC. Protein: CASITTGAPHNEQFF.

This chain uses TRBV5-5 with TRBJ1-5; 9 bases agree with TRBD1. Trimming removed 5 bases from V and 7 bases from J; junction bases left unmatched: 10. The CDR3 is 15 amino acids. The germline V gene encodes CDR1 SGHKS and CDR2 YYEKEE (reference sequence). The CDR3 here is CASRRDRVSGQPQHF. The CDR3 DNA sequence: TGTGCCAGCAGACGGGACAGGGTATCGGGCCAGCCCCAGCATTTT.

The rearrangement joins TRBV9 to TRBJ2-1, with TRBD2 as a possible D gene (6 bases). CDR1 and CDR2 from the germline V gene are SGDLS and YYNGEE. This CDR3 region has 11 residues. The ends were cut back, 3 bases at V and 15 bases at J, with 13 bases in the middle. The CDR3 sequence is CASSAGRETFF. The CDR3 DNA reads TGTGCCAGCAGCGCGGGACGGGAGACGTTCTTC. The variable domain in full, with the rest retrieved from reference TRBV9 and TRBJ2-1, is DSGVTQTPKHLITATGQRVTLRCSPRSGDLSVYWYQQSLDQGLQFLIQYYNGEERAKGNILERFSAQQFPDLHSELNLSSLELGDSALYFCASSAGRETFFGPGTRLTVL.